Detailed here is one TCR beta chain. What it recognizes is unknown. This entry is derived from a study of lymphopenia after photon versus proton radiotherapy. Overall study results and limits: Photon-treated patients lost naive T cells and TCR diversity; proton-treated stayed stable. After lymphocyte nadir, photon-treated repertoires showed oligoclonal expansion, especially CD8+ Temra. Only patients who died were analyzed for survival; proton advantage is unproven. In patients who died, overall survival fell as post-nadir TCR diversity dropped more.

The length of the CDR3 is 15 residues. Germline CDR1 reads SGHTA; CDR2 reads FQGNSA. V trimming: 5 bases; J trimming: 6 bases; junction bases outside the gene matches: 8. Sequenced by immunoSEQ multiplex PCR; TCRdb stores in-frame clones only, minus some. The data contain about 22,000 clones, about 89% of them singletons. This clonotype was sampled from a man older than 75 with esophageal cancer. The specimen was peripheral blood, collected from a patient treated with proton-based radiotherapy. V gene TRBV7-2 combines with J gene TRBJ2-7, with TRBD2 matching over 12 bases. CDR3 loop: CASSPGLAGGREQYF. CDR3 bases: TGTGCCAGCAGCCCAGGGCTAGCGGGGGGGCGCGAGCAGTACTTC. Together with reference TRBV7-2 and TRBJ2-7, the CDR3 gives the full variable domain: GAGVSQSPSNKVTEKGKDVELRCDPISGHTALYWYRQSLGQGLEFLIYFQGNSAPDKSGLPSDRFSAERTGGSVSTLTIQRTQQEDSAVYLCASSPGLAGGREQYFGPGTRLTVT.